The 10 T cell receptor beta chains below all came from one sample that was sequenced in a study of cytomegalovirus exposure and HLA in healthy donors. The PCR had 60 Vbeta and 13 Jbeta primers. Using immunoSEQ multiplex PCR, the repertoire was profiled, and TCRdb retains in-frame clones only, with some absent. Its table lists 150,000 to 200,000 clones. Sequenced material: PBMCs. All receptors derive from a woman aged 60-75 years in good health and CMV-seronegative.

The chain joins TRBV19 to TRBJ2-1; TRBD2 aligns across 12 bases. CDR3 length: 17 amino acids. CDR1 is LNHDA and CDR2 is SQIVND in the germline V gene (reference sequence). The V segment lost 2 bases and the J segment 5 bases; nucleotides outside the gene matches: 7. The CDR3 sequence is CASSIMTSGGVDNEQFF. The DNA for the CDR3 is TGTGCCAGTAGTATAATGACTAGCGGGGGCGTGGACAATGAGCAGTTCTTC.

The V and J genes are TRBV4-2 and TRBJ1-5; unclear D gene. The germline V gene encodes CDR1 LGHNA and CDR2 YNFKEQ. The CDR3 has 15 residues. V gave up 5 bases and J gave up 0 bases, with 11 bases separating them. In nucleotides, the CDR3 is TGTGCCAGCAGCGCCCGGGGATATAGCAATCAGCCCCAGCATTTT. It yields the protein CASSARGYSNQPQHF.

The V and J genes are TRBV19 and TRBJ1-5; D perhaps matches TRBD1 (6 bases). The V gene's germline CDR1 is LNHDA and CDR2 SQIVND (reference sequence). Trimming removed 3 bases at V and 7 bases at J, with 13 bases between. This CDR3 comprises 14 residues. CDR3 coding DNA: TGTGCCAGTAGTATTATGGGGGCAGGGCAGCCCCAGCATTTT. Protein product: CASSIMGAGQPQHF.

The rearrangement uses TRBV5-5 and TRBJ1-4; 7 bases agree with TRBD1. Germline values: CDR1 SGHKS, CDR2 YYEKEE (reference sequence). The CDR3 spans 16 residues. Losses at the gene ends were 0 bases for V and 4 bases for J; bases not matched to a gene: 6. CDR3 residues: CASSLGRTGGNEKLFF. DNA of the CDR3: TGTGCCAGCAGCTTGGGGCGGACAGGCGGTAATGAAAAACTGTTTTTT.

The chain joins TRBV2 to TRBJ1-5, with 7 bases identical to TRBD1. The CDR3 is 15 amino acids. Germline trimming cut 6 bases from V and 6 bases from J; bases unmatched to any gene: 11. Germline CDR1 is SNHLY and CDR2 is FYNNEI. The CDR3 nucleotides read TGTGCCAGCAGGACGGGACAGAGGGTGGGTCAGCCCCAGCATTTT. Protein product: CASRTGQRVGQPQHF.

The chain couples TRBV6-1 to TRBJ2-1, with 11 bases fitting TRBD2. CDR3 length equals 15 residues. Trimming took 4 bases from V and 4 from J; bases not matched to a gene: 3. Per germline, CDR1 MNHNS and CDR2 SASEGT. CDR3 sequence: CASSVLAGVYNEQFF. The DNA for the CDR3 is TGTGCCAGCAGTGTACTAGCGGGAGTTTACAATGAGCAGTTCTTC.

The chain couples TRBV5-6 to TRBJ2-7; weak D call: TRBD2 (6 bases). This CDR3 spans 15 amino acids. V was pared by 3 bases and J by 5 bases, with 18 bases between. CDR1 and CDR2 (germline): SGHDT, YYEEEE. The CDR3 coding sequence is TGTGCCAGCAGCTCCCGACAGTTAGGAGGGAACGAGCAGTACTTC. Its translation: CASSSRQLGGNEQYF.

This sequence joins TRBV7-9 and TRBJ1-2; weak D call: TRBD1 (6 bases). Germline-derived CDR1 and CDR2 are SEHNR and FQNEAQ (reference sequence). CDR3 size: 15 residues. Trimming pared 4 bases from V and 2 bases from J, leaving 14 bases between. CDR3: CASSYVGHQNYGYTF. The CDR3 nucleotides are TGTGCCAGCAGCTACGTGGGACACCAGAACTATGGCTACACCTTC.

This rearrangement joins TRBV29-1 to TRBJ1-2; 7 bases fit TRBD1. Losses at the gene ends were 6 bases for V and 6 bases for J; bases not matched to a gene: 10. Germline values: CDR1 SQVTM, CDR2 ANQGSEA. The CDR3 runs to 13 residues. In DNA, the CDR3 is TGCAGCGTGAGTGACAGGGCTTTCAATGGCTACACCTTC. The encoded protein is CSVSDRAFNGYTF.

The chain has TRBV5-4 and TRBJ2-7, with TRBD2 matching over 12 bases. The germline CDR1 and CDR2 sequences are SGHNT and YYREEE (reference sequence). The CDR3 spans 15 residues. With V trimmed by 4 bases and J by 0 bases, 2 bases remained unmatched. Written as DNA, the CDR3 is TGTGCCAGCAGCAAGACTAGCGGGGGCTCCTACGAGCAGTACTTC. Amino acids: CASSKTSGGSYEQYF.